These 10 T cell receptor beta chains share one sample of origin, sequenced in a study of metastatic and nonmetastatic thyroid tumors. Patients were all untreated before their thyroid surgery. With MiXCR, TCRdb reprocessed the PCR reads. The profile shows about 36,000 clones, 20% of them singletons. The specimen sequenced was blood. These receptors originate from a female donor with papillary thyroid cancer or a benign thyroid nodule (not recorded which). Some clones in this sample may be carry-over from other donors' samples.

This clone was detected ten times or more. This chain connects TRBV7-9 to TRBJ2-7; possibly TRBD1 or TRBD2 for D (5 bases each). The CDR3 is 13 amino acids. CDR1 and CDR2 from the germline V gene are SEHNR and FQNEAQ (reference sequence). V dropped 7 bases and J dropped 2 bases, with 12 bases sitting between them. The CDR3 DNA sequence: TGTGCCAGCACGATGCAGGGACCCTACGAGCAGTACTTC. Amino acids: CASTMQGPYEQYF.

This clone was counted ten times or more. This chain uses TRBV12-3 or TRBV12-4 with TRBJ2-1, with D uncertain. V gave up 7 bases and J gave up 4 bases, with 14 bases separating them. CDR3 length: 14 amino acids. CDR3 DNA sequence: TGTGCCAGCATTCCCAGTCAGTATTACAATGAGCAGTTCTTC. Protein product: CASIPSQYYNEQFF.

V and J are TRBV6-5 and TRBJ2-1; 9 nucleotides line up with TRBD2. CDR1 and CDR2 from the germline V gene are MNHEY and SVGAGI. The trim removed 0 bases at V and 6 bases at J, leaving 9 bases unmatched. This CDR3 has 17 amino acids. CDR3 loop: CASSYSNLAGSINEQFF. For the CDR3, the DNA is TGTGCCAGCAGTTACTCGAATCTAGCGGGGTCGATCAATGAGCAGTTCTTC.

This clone has just a few counts. This chain joins TRBV6-1 and TRBJ1-6, with a weak D call TRBD1 (5 bases). The CDR3 totals 15 residues. Germline CDR1 reads MNHNS; CDR2 reads SASEGT. V lost 4 bases, J lost 8 bases, and 15 bases lay in between. DNA for the CDR3: TGTGCCAGCAGTGCGGGACCTATGGGGTATTCACCCCTCCACTTT. Translating gives CASSAGPMGYSPLHF.

The sample holds many counts of this clone. DNA for the CDR3: TGTGCCAGCAGCACCAGTGAGACTGACCCAACCGATGAGCAGTACTTC. Amino acid sequence: CASSTSETDPTDEQYF. J is TRBJ2-7 and V is TRBV5-4; no reliable D call. The CDR3 length is 16 residues. CDR1 is SGHNT and CDR2 is YYREEE in the germline V gene (reference sequence). Deletions cut 4 bases from V and 7 bases from J, with 24 bases between.

This clone was recorded a few times. The J gene is TRBJ2-7, the V gene TRBV27; the match to TRBD2 covers 8 bases. Germline V lookup: CDR1 MNHEY, CDR2 SMNVEV (reference sequence). J was trimmed by 6 bases and V by 8 bases; bases with no gene match: 18. The CDR3 loop spans 16 amino acids. CDR3 in amino acids: CASWTWQAGREGEQYF. DNA for the CDR3: TGTGCCAGCTGGACGTGGCAGGCCGGTCGGGAGGGCGAGCAGTACTTC.

This clone was counted only a few times. This CDR3 is also generated by other DNA sequences in the sample. J is TRBJ1-5 and V is TRBV12-3 or TRBV12-4; D remains ambiguous. The CDR3 consists of 15 residues. Between the trimmed V and J ends, which lost 6 bases and 13 bases, there was a span of 25 bases. The CDR3: CASRGVGDSNQPQHF. CDR3 coding DNA: TGTGCCAGCAGGGGAGTGGGAGATAGCAATCAACCACAGCATTTT.

Of note for this clone: This clone may be a read error of a much larger clone one base away. The chain is built from TRBV9 and TRBJ2-7; D uncertain. CDR1 SGDLS and CDR2 YYNGEE come from the germline V gene. The V and J ends lost 6 bases and 5 bases respectively, with 21 bases between them. The CDR3 runs to 15 residues. The CDR3 is CASIVSGPPRDEQYF. In DNA, the CDR3 is TGTGCCAGCATCGTGTCCGGGCCGCCAAGGGACGAGCAGTACTTC.

This clone has more than one count but fewer than ten. V is TRBV12-3 or TRBV12-4 and J is TRBJ2-7, with 14 bases matching TRBD2. The V segment lost 6 bases and the J segment 2 bases; nucleotides outside the gene matches: 3. There are 15 residues in the CDR3. CDR3: CASRGTSGGTYEQYF. The DNA of the CDR3 is TGTGCCAGCAGGGGGACTAGCGGGGGTACCTACGAGCAGTACTTC.

Remarks on this clone: Other DNA sequences in this specimen translate into the identical CDR3. V is TRBV6-2 or TRBV6-3 and J is TRBJ2-1; 8 nucleotides agree with TRBD2. V was pared by 7 bases and J by 8 bases, with 10 bases of the junction left unmatched. This CDR3 is built from 14 residues. Per the germline V gene, CDR1 is MNHEY and CDR2 is SVGEGT. CDR3 in amino acids: CASNPGETSDEQFF. The CDR3 DNA sequence: TGTGCCAGCAACCCCGGTGAGACTAGCGATGAGCAGTTCTTC.